One and the same sample provided the 30 T cell receptor beta chains below, sequenced in a study of T cells expressing NK-cell markers. TCRdb re-called the 5' RACE reads and gives one entry per CDR3 protein, without DNA. Its table lists 200,000 to 300,000 distinct CDR3 sequences. Sequenced sample: blood T cells: a sorted CD56 or NKG2C T cell subset, CD4+ or CD8+ T cells, or bulk PBMC T cells (not recorded which). These receptors were obtained from a man younger than 35 in good health.

This CDR3 is CASSYSGVFDTQYF. V usage is TRBV6-5 and J usage is TRBJ2-3; TCRdb designates TRBD1, a call that cannot be tested without DNA. Germline CDR1 and CDR2: MNHEY and SVGAGI. The CDR3 has 14 amino acids.

The gene calls are TRBV7-8 and TRBJ2-5; TCRdb's assignment of TRBD2 cannot be checked, as there is no DNA. Germline values: CDR1 SGHVS, CDR2 FQNEAQ. CDR3 length equals 16 residues. The CDR3: CASSMGEREGQETQYF.

The rearrangement links TRBV12-3 or TRBV12-4 to TRBJ2-1; TCRdb's D gene call, TRBD2, goes unchecked for lack of DNA. This CDR3 is 14 amino acids long. The CDR3 loop is CASSTLSYLDEQFF.

The chain uses TRBV12-3 or TRBV12-4 and TRBJ1-3. The CDR3 consists of 14 residues. CDR3 residues: CASSLSNSGNTIYF.

The J gene is TRBJ2-2, the V gene TRBV19; TCRdb picks TRBD2, but there is no DNA to check that call. The germline V gene encodes CDR1 LNHDA and CDR2 SQIVND (reference sequence). The CDR3 runs 13 residues. The CDR3: CASTGVLTGELFF.

The V and J genes are TRBV18 and TRBJ2-5. Germline loops: CDR1 KGHSH, CDR2 LQKENI. The CDR3 spans 15 residues. The CDR3 is CASSPLGSDQETQYF.

The chain combines TRBV7-9 with TRBJ2-3. The germline gives CDR1 SEHNR, CDR2 FQNEAQ (reference sequence). The CDR3 contains 14 residues. This CDR3 is CASSLEGLANTQYF.

The chain recombines TRBV12-5 with TRBJ2-1. The CDR3 extends over 13 amino acids. CDR1 and CDR2 (germline): LGHNT, FRNRAP. The CDR3 reads CASGLDLLNEQFF.

This chain links TRBV5-1 with TRBJ2-3. The CDR3 consists of 14 residues. Germline lookup yields CDR1 SGHRS and CDR2 YFSETQ. The CDR3 region is CASSLDRVPDTQYF.

The chain uses TRBV24-1 and TRBJ1-1; TCRdb's assignment of TRBD1 cannot be checked, as there is no DNA. CDR1 and CDR2 (germline): KGHDR, SFDVKD. CDR3 length: 15 residues. The CDR3 loop is CATSDLNRGNTEAFF.

This chain uses TRBV7-2 with TRBJ2-3; TCRdb returns TRBD2, unconfirmable since there is no DNA. The CDR3 has 15 amino acids. Germline V gene data show CDR1 as SGHTA and CDR2 as FQGNSA. The CDR3 is CASSLAGGLPDTQYF.

This chain connects TRBV6-1 to TRBJ2-5; TCRdb's D call, TRBD2, is unchecked because there is no DNA. Germline CDR1 reads MNHNS; CDR2 reads SASEGT. The length of the CDR3 is 15 residues. The CDR3 reads CASRNPGRPRETQYF.

V is TRBV6-1 and J is TRBJ2-1; TCRdb picks TRBD1, but there is no DNA to check that call. The CDR3 loop spans 15 amino acids. From germline, CDR1 is MNHNS and CDR2 SASEGT. The CDR3 spells CASSEWGSPYNEQFF.

The chain combines TRBV5-5 with TRBJ2-5. Looked up from germline, CDR1 is SGHKS and CDR2 is YYEKEE (reference sequence). This CDR3 is 12 amino acids long. CDR3: CASSLRQETQYF.

The chain employs TRBV3-1 and TRBJ1-6. Per the germline V gene, CDR1 is LGHDT and CDR2 is YNNKEL (reference sequence). The CDR3 extends over 18 amino acids. This CDR3 is CASSKSRTAAVWASPLHF.

The gene calls are TRBV7-2 and TRBJ2-4. Germline CDR1 is SGHTA and CDR2 is FQGNSA. The length of the CDR3 is 15 residues. CDR3 sequence: CASSLGRLAKNIQYF.

The chain has TRBV12-3 or TRBV12-4 and TRBJ1-4; TCRdb designates TRBD1, a call that cannot be tested without DNA. This CDR3 has 15 residues. CDR3 protein: CASSLSRKGWEKLFF.

The chain is built from TRBV4-2 and TRBJ2-5; the D call from TCRdb, TRBD2, cannot be confirmed without DNA. The germline gives CDR1 LGHNA, CDR2 YNFKEQ. The CDR3 extends over 14 amino acids. CDR3 in amino acids: CASSQGGLAETQYF.

This chain connects TRBV23-1 to TRBJ2-3; TCRdb designates TRBD1, a call that cannot be tested without DNA. TRBV23-1 is an open reading frame whose function is uncertain. The CDR3 covers 13 residues. The CDR3 loop reads CASSQGTRGTQYF.

The chain links TRBV12-3 or TRBV12-4 to TRBJ1-1. The CDR3 contains 16 residues. The CDR3 protein is CASSLVLSFKGTEAFF.

The rearrangement joins TRBV9 to TRBJ2-7; checking the TCRdb D call of TRBD2 is not possible without DNA. The CDR3 spans 14 residues. Germline V gene data show CDR1 as SGDLS and CDR2 as YYNGEE. CDR3 sequence reads: CASSTRTRPDEQYF. The variable domain in full, completed from reference TRBV9 and TRBJ2-7, reads DSGVTQTPKHLITATGQRVTLRCSPRSGDLSVYWYQQSLDQGLQFLIQYYNGEERAKGNILERFSAQQFPDLHSELNLSSLELGDSALYFCASSTRTRPDEQYFGPGTRLTVT.

The V gene is TRBV6-5, the J gene TRBJ2-7; TCRdb selects TRBD1, and the lack of DNA leaves this call unchecked. Germline CDR1 reads MNHEY; CDR2 reads SVGAGI. The CDR3 runs to 15 residues. Here the CDR3 reads CASSYSQGSSYEQYF.

The CDR3 loop is CASSLGPQGSKNIQYF. This chain links TRBV7-6 with TRBJ2-4; with no DNA, the TCRdb D assignment of TRBD1 cannot be verified. The V gene's germline CDR1 is SGHVS and CDR2 FNYEAQ. This CDR3 comprises 16 residues.

The chain joins TRBV12-3 or TRBV12-4 to TRBJ2-1; TCRdb's D call of TRBD2 is untestable without DNA. This CDR3 spans 16 amino acids. This chain's CDR3 is CASSLPSGTYYNEQFF.

The chain couples TRBV20-1 to TRBJ1-1. CDR1 is DFQATT, CDR2 SNEGSKA, per germline (reference sequence). There are 13 residues in the CDR3. The CDR3 spells CSATSLLNTEAFF.

The rearrangement uses TRBV20-1 and TRBJ2-2; checking the TCRdb D call of TRBD2 is not possible without DNA. Germline lookup yields CDR1 DFQATT and CDR2 SNEGSKA (reference sequence). The CDR3 covers 17 residues. This chain's CDR3 is CSARAGTSGRNTGELFF.

The chain recombines TRBV27 with TRBJ1-5. Germline CDR1 and CDR2: MNHEY and SMNVEV (reference sequence). The CDR3 runs 14 residues. CDR3 sequence: CASSLEGVGQPQHF.

The rearrangement links TRBV12-3 or TRBV12-4 to TRBJ1-1. This CDR3 has 15 amino acids. The CDR3 sequence: CASSQALNVNTEAFF.

This chain's CDR3 is CSVALAAWGDTQYF. This chain uses TRBV29-1 with TRBJ2-3; TCRdb indicates TRBD2, and absent DNA this call remains unverified. Germline values: CDR1 SQVTM, CDR2 ANQGSEA. The CDR3 spans 14 residues.

The chain recombines TRBV24-1 with TRBJ2-3; TCRdb calls TRBD1, which cannot be checked without DNA. This CDR3 comprises 14 residues. The germline V gene has CDR1 KGHDR and CDR2 SFDVKD. The CDR3 is CATSDGQNTDTQYF.